This is a list of T cell receptor beta chains from one sample in a study of T cell repertoires in cytomegalovirus infection. TCRdb called the reads again in MiXCR, with one record for every CDR3 protein. The repertoire holds just over 300,000 distinct CDR3 sequences, with roughly 15% as singletons. Sequenced material: PBMCs. These receptor sequences come from a human donor in good health (CMV status not recorded). Some clones in this sample may be carry-over from other donors' samples. CDR3s include the opening cysteine and the closing phenylalanine or tryptophan. Each record gives: clone size, J gene, D gene, V gene, CDR3 DNA, CDR3 protein. The D gene is left open where the match is weak. The listing skips clone size in some rows; elsewhere it reads once, few, many or a size class.

size: many; J: TRBJ1-2; D: -; V: TRBV7-2; DNA: TGTGCCAGCAGCTTAGGGGACGGGCCCCACTATGGCTACACCTTC; CDR3: CASSLGDGPHYGYTF
size: few; J: TRBJ1-6; D: TRBD1; V: TRBV5-4; DNA: TGTGCCAGCAGCCACGGGACAGCCGGAACCCTCCACTTT; CDR3: CASSHGTAGTLHF
size: -; J: TRBJ1-2; D: TRBD1; V: TRBV28; DNA: TGTGCCAGCAGCGGGCCGACAGGGAACGGTAACTATGGCTACACCTTC; CDR3: CASSGPTGNGNYGYTF
size: few; J: TRBJ2-7; D: -; V: TRBV7-2; DNA: TGTGCCAGCAGCTTAGGGGGGCCTAGGGCCTACGAGCAGTACTTC; CDR3: CASSLGGPRAYEQYF
size: -; J: TRBJ1-5; D: TRBD1; V: TRBV28; DNA: TGTGCCAGCAGTTTAAGTCAGGGGGGGTTTCAGCCCCAGCATTTT; CDR3: CASSLSQGGFQPQHF
size: few; J: TRBJ2-7; D: -; V: TRBV6-2/TRBV6-3; DNA: TGTGCCAGCAGTTACGGATTAACCTACGAGCAGTACTTC; CDR3: CASSYGLTYEQYF
size: -; J: TRBJ1-2; D: -; V: TRBV20-1; DNA: TGCAGTGCTAGAAATAATGGCTACACCTTC; CDR3: CSARNNGYTF
size: few; J: TRBJ2-5; D: -; V: TRBV27; DNA: TGTGCCAGCAGTCCCGACCCTATTGTGGCCCGCGGGACCCAGTACTTC; CDR3: CASSPDPIVARGTQYF
size: -; J: TRBJ1-5; D: -; V: TRBV4-1; DNA: TGCGCCAGCAGCCAACCCGGACTGGACAATCAGCCCCAGCATTTT; CDR3: CASSQPGLDNQPQHF
size: -; J: TRBJ2-1; D: TRBD2; V: TRBV19; DNA: TGTGCCAGTCGGCGGGGGGGCTTGTACAATGAGCAGTTCTTC; CDR3: CASRRGGLYNEQFF
size: few; J: TRBJ1-2; D: -; V: TRBV2; DNA: TGTGCCAGCAGTGAAAACCCCCTCTATGGCTACACCTTC; CDR3: CASSENPLYGYTF
size: few; J: TRBJ2-3; D: TRBD2; V: TRBV28; DNA: TGTGCCAGCAGTCTGACTAGCGGGGGGGTTGGTACGCAGTATTTT; CDR3: CASSLTSGGVGTQYF
size: -; J: TRBJ2-4; D: -; V: TRBV20-1; DNA: TGCAGTGCTGGGCAGGGTGTCAAAAACATTCAGTACTTC; CDR3: CSAGQGVKNIQYF
size: -; J: TRBJ2-5; D: -; V: TRBV4-1; DNA: TGCGCCAGCAGCCAATTAACTCTTGGGGAGGAGACCCAGTACTTC; CDR3: CASSQLTLGEETQYF
size: -; J: TRBJ1-1; D: -; V: TRBV2; DNA: TGTGCCAGCAGGGCCGGGCAGACTGAAGCTTTCTTT; CDR3: CASRAGQTEAFF
size: few; J: TRBJ2-1; D: TRBD2; V: TRBV10-3; DNA: TGTGCCATCAGCTTACTAGCGGGGGGAAACAATGAGCAGTTCTTC; CDR3: CAISLLAGGNNEQFF
size: few; J: TRBJ2-1; D: TRBD2; V: TRBV4-2; DNA: TGTGCCAGCAGCCAAGCCTCGCTAGCGGGGTATGAGCAGTTCTTC; CDR3: CASSQASLAGYEQFF
size: few; J: TRBJ2-3; D: TRBD1; V: TRBV7-9; DNA: TGTGCCAGCCGTCGGGGACAGCTTAGCACAGATACGCAGTATTTT; CDR3: CASRRGQLSTDTQYF
size: few; J: TRBJ1-1; D: TRBD1; V: TRBV18; DNA: TGTGCCAGCTTGAAGGACAGGGGCACTGAAGCTTTCTTT; CDR3: CASLKDRGTEAFF
size: many; J: TRBJ2-1; D: TRBD1; V: TRBV12-3/TRBV12-4; DNA: TGTGCCAGCAGTTCCCGGGACAGGGGATACGATGAGCAGTTCTTC; CDR3: CASSSRDRGYDEQFF
size: many; J: TRBJ2-3; D: TRBD1; V: TRBV6-5; DNA: TGTGCCAGCAGTTACTCGAGAGGGGGCCTCTTAGGAGATACGCAGTATTTT; CDR3: CASSYSRGGLLGDTQYF
size: many; J: TRBJ1-1; D: -; V: TRBV28; DNA: TGTGCCAGCAGTTACAGGAACACTGAAGCTTTCTTT; CDR3: CASSYRNTEAFF
size: many; J: TRBJ1-3; D: -; V: TRBV4-2; DNA: TGTGCTACCCAGCCAAGGTTAACGACAGGTGGAAACACCATATATTTT; CDR3: CATQPRLTTGGNTIYF
size: many; J: TRBJ2-7; D: TRBD2; V: TRBV7-2; DNA: TGTGCCAGCAGGGGGGGGTCGGAGGAGCAGTACTTC; CDR3: CASRGGSEEQYF
size: many; J: TRBJ2-4; D: -; V: TRBV28; DNA: TGTGCCAGCAGTTTACCCGAGGGCCTAGGCAAAAACATTCAGTACTTC; CDR3: CASSLPEGLGKNIQYF
size: few; J: TRBJ2-2; D: -; V: TRBV12-3/TRBV12-4; DNA: TGTGCCAGCAGAGGAGGGCGGGTAAACACCGGGGAGCTGTTTTTT; CDR3: CASRGGRVNTGELFF
size: many; J: TRBJ2-7; D: TRBD1; V: TRBV7-2; DNA: TGTGCCAGCAGCCGGACAGGGGCAGTATTCGAGCAGTACTTC; CDR3: CASSRTGAVFEQYF
size: few; J: TRBJ1-2; D: TRBD1; V: TRBV6-1; DNA: TGTGCCAGCAGTGAAAGACAGGGGGATAGCTACACCTTC; CDR3: CASSERQGDSYTF
size: many; J: TRBJ2-5; D: TRBD2; V: TRBV6-1; DNA: TGTGCCAGCACCGAACTAGCGGGGGGGCTTGAGACCCAGTACTTC; CDR3: CASTELAGGLETQYF
size: few; J: TRBJ1-1; D: -; V: TRBV28; DNA: TGTGCCAGCAGTTTGTCCAGTATTTGGGGTAGAGCTTTCTTT; CDR3: CASSLSSIWGRAFF
size: -; J: TRBJ2-3; D: TRBD2; V: TRBV6-1; DNA: TGTGCCAGCAGTCCCGCCGCGGGGGGTGGCGCAGATACGCAGTATTTT; CDR3: CASSPAAGGGADTQYF
size: few; J: TRBJ2-3; D: -; V: TRBV25-1; DNA: TGTGCCAGCAGTGACTACGGGAGCCCCACAGATACGCAGTATTTT; CDR3: CASSDYGSPTDTQYF
size: few; J: TRBJ2-7; D: -; V: TRBV18; DNA: TGTGCCAGCTCACCACCGGAAGAGCCCTACGAGCAGTACTTC; CDR3: CASSPPEEPYEQYF
size: many; J: TRBJ2-7; D: -; V: TRBV4-1; DNA: TGCGCCAGCAGGTCCGACAACATTATTGACTACGAGCAGTACTTC; CDR3: CASRSDNIIDYEQYF
size: few; J: TRBJ2-1; D: TRBD2; V: TRBV2; DNA: TGTGCCAGCAGTCGACTAGCGGGGATGAGCTCCTACAATGAGCAGTTCTTC; CDR3: CASSRLAGMSSYNEQFF
size: -; J: TRBJ2-2; D: -; V: TRBV7-8; DNA: TGTGCCAGCAGCTTAGAGCAGGCCACCGGGGAGCTGTTTTTT; CDR3: CASSLEQATGELFF
size: few; J: TRBJ2-5; D: TRBD2; V: TRBV28; DNA: TGTGCCAGCAGTTCCCGGACTAGCTACCAAGAGACCCAGTACTTC; CDR3: CASSSRTSYQETQYF
size: -; J: TRBJ2-5; D: TRBD1; V: TRBV5-6; DNA: TGTGCCAGCAGCCAGACAACAGGGGAAATGGAGACCCAGTACTTC; CDR3: CASSQTTGEMETQYF
size: -; J: TRBJ2-7; D: -; V: TRBV6-5; DNA: TGTGCCAGCAGTTACTCGAGTGTCTACGAGCAGTACTTC; CDR3: CASSYSSVYEQYF
size: -; J: TRBJ2-1; D: TRBD2; V: TRBV19; DNA: TGTGCCAGTAGTATCCCAATATTATTGCGGACTAGCGGGCAGAACAATGAGCAGTTCTTC; CDR3: CASSIPILLRTSGQNNEQFF
size: -; J: TRBJ2-7; D: -; V: TRBV27; DNA: TGTGCCAGCAGTTTATCGCGACTCTACGAGCAGTACTTC; CDR3: CASSLSRLYEQYF
size: -; J: TRBJ2-5; D: TRBD1; V: TRBV20-1; DNA: TGCAGCGTCGATGGACAGGGTTTATTTGGATCGCGAGAGACCCAGTACTTC; CDR3: CSVDGQGLFGSRETQYF
size: many; J: TRBJ2-5; D: -; V: TRBV28; DNA: TGTGCCAGCAGTCCCTCGACAGGCGCCGGCCAAGAGACCCAGTACTTC; CDR3: CASSPSTGAGQETQYF
size: many; J: TRBJ2-3; D: TRBD2; V: TRBV20-1; DNA: TGCAGTACCACGGGGGGGTCTAGCACAGATACGCAGTATTTT; CDR3: CSTTGGSSTDTQYF
size: -; J: TRBJ1-4; D: -; V: TRBV6-6; DNA: TGTGCCAGCAGTCCCGGGTTTCGGCACCTTAATGAAAAACTGTTTTTT; CDR3: CASSPGFRHLNEKLFF
size: -; J: TRBJ1-1; D: -; V: TRBV5-6; DNA: TGTGCCAGCAGCGAATTAATGAACACTGAAGCTTTCTTT; CDR3: CASSELMNTEAFF
size: -; J: TRBJ1-4; D: -; V: TRBV6-8; DNA: TGTGCCAGCATCGCCACGGGAAATGAAAAACTGTTTTTT; CDR3: CASIATGNEKLFF
size: few; J: TRBJ1-1; D: -; V: TRBV20-1; DNA: TGCAGTGCTAGGTCAGCACAGGGTCTCAACACTGAAGCTTTCTTT; CDR3: CSARSAQGLNTEAFF
size: -; J: TRBJ2-5; D: -; V: TRBV7-9; DNA: TGTGCCAGCAGCCCCCGTCGGACAGATGAGACCCAGTACTTC; CDR3: CASSPRRTDETQYF
size: -; J: TRBJ2-3; D: -; V: TRBV20-1; DNA: TGCAGTGCTACGGCGGGGAGCACAGATACGCAGTATTTT; CDR3: CSATAGSTDTQYF
size: many; J: TRBJ1-4; D: TRBD1; V: TRBV12-3/TRBV12-4; DNA: TGTGCCAGCAGTCGACAGGGAGATGCAACTAATGAAAAACTGTTTTTT; CDR3: CASSRQGDATNEKLFF